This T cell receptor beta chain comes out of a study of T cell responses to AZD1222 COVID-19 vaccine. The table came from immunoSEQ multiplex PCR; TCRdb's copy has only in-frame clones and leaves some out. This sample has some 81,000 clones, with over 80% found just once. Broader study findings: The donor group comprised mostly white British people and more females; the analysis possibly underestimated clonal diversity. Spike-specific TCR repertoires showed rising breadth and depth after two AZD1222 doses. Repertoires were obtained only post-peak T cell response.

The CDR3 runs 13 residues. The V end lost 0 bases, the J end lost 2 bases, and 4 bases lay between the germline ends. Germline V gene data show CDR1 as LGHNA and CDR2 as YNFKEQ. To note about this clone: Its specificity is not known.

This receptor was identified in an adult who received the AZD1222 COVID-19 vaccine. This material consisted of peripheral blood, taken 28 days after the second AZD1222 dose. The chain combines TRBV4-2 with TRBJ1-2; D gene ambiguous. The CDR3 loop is CASSQEINYGYTF. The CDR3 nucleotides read TGTGCCAGCAGCCAAGAGATCAACTATGGCTACACCTTC.